This T cell receptor beta chain was captured in a study of cytomegalovirus exposure and HLA in healthy donors. Whole-study findings and limits: Rarity held for most TCR sequences, but there were some public TCRs that occurred in many donors. With high specificity and sensitivity, the classifier reportedly diagnosed cytomegalovirus status. The study designated 160 or so TCR beta chains cytomegalovirus-associated. In a later analysis, first-cohort TCR clusters were found to tend to co-occur in the 120 or so validation repertoires.

J lost 4 bases, V lost 4 bases, and 9 bases had no gene match. The CDR3 has 16 amino acids. Germline CDR1 is SGHTA and CDR2 is FQGTGA. The assay was immunoSEQ multiplex PCR, and TCRdb's table has in-frame clones only and misses some. Of about 240,000 clones listed, 70% to 90% are singletons. This clone was seen once. What it binds is unknown. The receptor's source is a woman aged 25 to 39 in good health and CMV-seropositive. The sample consisted of PBMCs. V usage is TRBV7-3 and J usage is TRBJ2-1, with 8 bases identical to TRBD1. The CDR3 region has the DNA TGTGCCAGCAGCTCGAAGGACAGGGAGGATTACAATGAGCAGTTCTTC. The encoded protein is CASSSKDREDYNEQFF.